This is a list of T cell receptor beta chains from one sample in a study of cytomegalovirus exposure and HLA in healthy donors. Libraries were prepared by immunoSEQ multiplex PCR; TCRdb keeps only in-frame clonotypes and omits some of them. The data show about 87,000 clones, and the top ten clones hold about 16%. Sequencing input: PBMCs. The source is a man aged 50-59 years in good health and CMV-seropositive. CDR3s include the opening cysteine and the closing phenylalanine or tryptophan. A D gene is named only where the DNA matches it firmly.

>TRBV10-2|TRBJ2-5|NA
TGCGCCAGCAGAGGCGTAGCGGCTCAAGAGACCCAGTACTTC
CASRGVAAQETQYF
>TRBV5-1|TRBJ2-1|TRBD2
TGCGCCAGCAGCTTGGATGGCGGGAGCCCCAATGAGCAGTTCTTC
CASSLDGGSPNEQFF
>TRBV18|TRBJ1-2|NA
TGTGCCAGCTCACCAGGGGAGGGGATTAACTATGGCTACACCTTC
CASSPGEGINYGYTF
>TRBV5-4|TRBJ2-3|NA
TGTGCCAGCAGCCTGGGGGGGGACAGGTCCTTCACAGATACGCAGTATTTT
CASSLGGDRSFTDTQYF
>TRBV28|TRBJ1-2|TRBD1
TGTGCCAGCAGTTTGACGGGACAGGGGTTAGGCTATGGCTACACCTTC
CASSLTGQGLGYGYTF
>TRBV2|TRBJ1-3|NA
TGTGCCAGCAGTGAACCCAGGGCTGGAAACACCATATATTTT
CASSEPRAGNTIYF
>TRBV29-1|TRBJ2-7|TRBD1
TGCAGCGTTGAAGGCAGGGGGCTCTACGAGCAGTACTTC
CSVEGRGLYEQYF
>TRBV6-6|TRBJ2-7|TRBD1
TGTGCCAGCAGTTCCTCCGGACAGGCCTACGAGCAGTACTTC
CASSSSGQAYEQYF
>TRBV4-3|TRBJ1-1|NA
TGCGCCAGCAGCCAAGATTACACGGCGTTGGGCGAAGCTTTCTTT
CASSQDYTALGEAFF
>TRBV6-5|TRBJ2-1|NA
TGTGCCAGCAGGCCGAGACTGGACTCCTACAATGAGCAGTTCTTC
CASRPRLDSYNEQFF
>TRBV28|TRBJ1-4|TRBD1
TGTGCCAGCAACTCTCCGGGACAGGGAAGTGAAAAACTGTTTTTT
CASNSPGQGSEKLFF
>TRBV18|TRBJ1-3|TRBD1
TGTGCCAGCTCACTCCGGACAGGGCCAGGAAACACCATATATTTT
CASSLRTGPGNTIYF
>TRBV9|TRBJ2-3|NA
TGTGCCAGCAGCGTTACCCGTGGCTCGACAGATACGCAGTATTTT
CASSVTRGSTDTQYF
>TRBV6-1|TRBJ1-5|NA
TGTGCCAGCGACTATTGGGGTCAGCCCCAGCATTTT
CASDYWGQPQHF
>TRBV30|TRBJ2-1|NA
TGTGCCTGGAGTTCCGAGACTAGGCAGCAGTTCTTC
CAWSSETRQQFF
>TRBV7-9|TRBJ1-4|NA
TGTGCCAGCAGCCCACGGTTCGCGACAACTAATGAAAAACTGTTTTTT
CASSPRFATTNEKLFF
>TRBV5-1|TRBJ1-5|NA
TGCGCCAGCAGCCCAACAGGCAGAGTCAGTCAGCCCCAGCATTTT
CASSPTGRVSQPQHF
>TRBV7-9|TRBJ1-1|TRBD1
TGTGCCAGTCGACAGGGTTCGGGGACTGAAGCTTTCTTT
CASRQGSGTEAFF
>TRBV30|TRBJ2-7|TRBD1
TGTGCCTGGAGGATTCCTACAGGGGCCTACGAGCAGTACTTC
CAWRIPTGAYEQYF
>TRBV13|TRBJ2-1|NA
TGTGCCAGCAGCTCGACTAGCAATGAGCAGTTCTTC
CASSSTSNEQFF
>TRBV6-5|TRBJ2-7|NA
TGTGCCAGCAGTTCCCATCGAACAGGCTACGAGCAGTACTTC
CASSSHRTGYEQYF
>TRBV30|TRBJ2-1|TRBD2
TGTGCCTGGAGTGTACGCGGGGGCGGGAGGCGCCCCAATGAGCAGTTCTTC
CAWSVRGGGRRPNEQFF
>TRBV11-3|TRBJ2-7|TRBD1
TGTGCCAGCAGCTTAGATATGACAGGGTATGGTTACGAGCAGTACTTC
CASSLDMTGYGYEQYF
>TRBV7-8|TRBJ1-1|NA
TGTGCCAGCAGCTTAGACGCCGGGGCTTTCTTT
CASSLDAGAFF
>TRBV29-1|TRBJ2-1|TRBD2
TGCAGCGGCGGGACTACCGGCTACAATGAGCAGTTCTTC
CSGGTTGYNEQFF
>TRBV7-2|TRBJ1-2|NA
TGTGCCAGCAGCTCCCGACAGAGCTATGGCTACACCTTC
CASSSRQSYGYTF
>TRBV6-1|TRBJ1-2|NA
TGTGCCACCGTAAGTACAGGAATTCGGAGCTACACCTTC
CATVSTGIRSYTF
>TRBV7-2|TRBJ2-1|NA
TGTGCCAGCAGCTTAGAGTCCGGCGGGAATGAGCAGTTCTTC
CASSLESGGNEQFF
>TRBV5-1|TRBJ2-1|NA
TGCGCCAGCAGCTTATTAGGGGATGAGCAGTTCTTC
CASSLLGDEQFF
>TRBV7-2|TRBJ2-7|TRBD2
TGTGCCAGCAGCTTAGGCAGCGGGGGGTGGTACGAGCAGTACTTC
CASSLGSGGWYEQYF
>TRBV15|TRBJ2-2|TRBD2
TGTGCCACCAGCAGAGGGGAGCGGGAGGGCCGGAACACCGGGGAGCTGTTTTTT
CATSRGEREGRNTGELFF
>TRBV5-1|TRBJ2-2|NA
TGCGCCAGCAGCCGAACTAGCACGAACACCGGGGAGCTGTTTTTT
CASSRTSTNTGELFF
>TRBV15|TRBJ2-3|TRBD2
TGTGCCACCAGCCCATGGGTGGGCGGGGGAGGAGCAGATACGCAGTATTTT
CATSPWVGGGGADTQYF
>TRBV6-5|TRBJ2-1|TRBD2
TGTGCCAGCAGTTTGGGACTAGTCAATGAGCAGTTCTTC
CASSLGLVNEQFF
>TRBV7-2|TRBJ1-1|TRBD1
TGTGCCAGCAGCTTAGACGGACAGGTCACTGAAGCTTTCTTT
CASSLDGQVTEAFF
>TRBV29-1|TRBJ1-1|TRBD1
TGCAGCGTGACAGGGGAGGGCACTGAAGCTTTCTTT
CSVTGEGTEAFF
>TRBV7-8|TRBJ2-7|TRBD2
TGTGCCAGCAGCTTAGGCAGACTCAGCGGGAAGTCCTCCGAGCAGTACTTC
CASSLGRLSGKSSEQYF